This T cell receptor (beta chain) was identified in a study of blood T cell repertoires in COVID-19. Overall study context: Material from acute and convalescent COVID-19 was sourced from the United States, Italy and Spain. The analysed material was cDNA or gDNA that came from T cells, B-cell-depleted T cells, or PBMCs.

In the source study's methods: Cell counts per sample came from amplifying reference gene primers. Only in-frame clones appear in the TCRdb table, and some are missing; sequencing was by immunoSEQ multiplex PCR. That table gives V, J and clone size, and the DNA gave D and trimming. The sample carries around 380,000 clones, roughly four fifths recorded once. This clone was detected a few times. The germline V gene has CDR1 LNHDA and CDR2 SQIVND (reference sequence). The CDR3 spans 14 residues. Trimming took off 9 bases at V and 0 bases at J, with 12 bases between the two ends. J is TRBJ1-3 and V is TRBV19; D is uncertain. This clonotype originated in a human donor with acute or convalescent COVID-19. The donor label of this sample is uncertain. Sequencing was performed on peripheral blood. CDR3 DNA: TGTGCCAGCAATCAATTACACTCTGGAAACACCATATATTTT. Its protein is CASNQLHSGNTIYF.